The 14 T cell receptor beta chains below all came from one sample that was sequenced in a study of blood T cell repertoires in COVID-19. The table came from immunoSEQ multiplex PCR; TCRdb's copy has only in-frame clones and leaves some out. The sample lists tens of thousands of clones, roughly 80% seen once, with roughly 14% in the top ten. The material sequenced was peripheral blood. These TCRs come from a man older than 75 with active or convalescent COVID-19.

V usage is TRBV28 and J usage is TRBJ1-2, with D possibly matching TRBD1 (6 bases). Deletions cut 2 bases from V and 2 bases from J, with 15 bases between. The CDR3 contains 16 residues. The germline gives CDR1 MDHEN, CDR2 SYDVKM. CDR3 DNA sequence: TGTGCCAGCAGTTTACATACTAGTCAGGGGAACTATGGCTACACCTTC. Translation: CASSLHTSQGNYGYTF.

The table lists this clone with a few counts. The CDR3 loop is CASSLAAGWDGEQYF. The CDR3 DNA is TGTGCCAGCAGCTTAGCGGCGGGGTGGGACGGCGAGCAGTACTTC. V is TRBV11-1 and J is TRBJ2-7; the D gene is possibly TRBD2 (6 bases). Trimming pared 0 bases from V and 6 bases from J, leaving 15 bases between. This CDR3 contains 15 residues. Germline loops: CDR1 SGHAT, CDR2 FQDESV (reference sequence). The whole variable domain, remainder taken from reference TRBV11-1 and TRBJ2-7, is EAEVAQSPRYKITEKSQAVAFWCDPISGHATLYWYRQILGQGPELLVQFQDESVVDDSQLPKDRFSAERLKGVDSTLKIQPAELGDSAMYLCASSLAAGWDGEQYFGPGTRLTVT.

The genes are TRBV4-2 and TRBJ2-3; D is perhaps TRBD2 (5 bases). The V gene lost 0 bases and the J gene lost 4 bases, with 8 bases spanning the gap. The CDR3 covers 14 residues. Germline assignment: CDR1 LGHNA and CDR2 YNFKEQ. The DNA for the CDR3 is TGTGCCAGCAGCCAAGATTTGGGAGCAGATACGCAGTATTTT. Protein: CASSQDLGADTQYF.

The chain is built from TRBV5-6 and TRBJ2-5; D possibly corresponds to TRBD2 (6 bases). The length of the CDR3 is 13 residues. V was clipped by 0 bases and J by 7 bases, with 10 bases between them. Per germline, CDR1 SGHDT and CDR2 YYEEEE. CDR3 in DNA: TGTGCCAGCAGCTTGGTTGAGGGAGGGACCCAGTACTTC. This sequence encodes CASSLVEGGTQYF.

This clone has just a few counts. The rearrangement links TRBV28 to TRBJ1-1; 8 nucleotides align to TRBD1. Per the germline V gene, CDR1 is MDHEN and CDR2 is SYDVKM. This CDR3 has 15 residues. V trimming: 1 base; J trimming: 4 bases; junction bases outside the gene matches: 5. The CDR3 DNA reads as TGTGCCAGCAGTTTATACCCGACAGGGGCCACTGAAGCTTTCTTT. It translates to CASSLYPTGATEAFF.

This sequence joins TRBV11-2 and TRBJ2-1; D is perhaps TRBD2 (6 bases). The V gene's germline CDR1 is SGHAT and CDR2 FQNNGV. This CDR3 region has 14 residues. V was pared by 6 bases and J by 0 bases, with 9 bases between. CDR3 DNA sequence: TGTGCCAGCAGACCTAGCGCCTCCTACAATGAGCAGTTCTTC. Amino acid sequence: CASRPSASYNEQFF.

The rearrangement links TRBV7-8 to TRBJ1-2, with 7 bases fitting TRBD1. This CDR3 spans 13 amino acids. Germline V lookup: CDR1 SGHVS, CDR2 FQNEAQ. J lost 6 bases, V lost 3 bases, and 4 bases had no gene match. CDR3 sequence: CASSFVQGNGYTF. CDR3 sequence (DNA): TGTGCCAGCAGCTTCGTACAGGGGAATGGCTACACCTTC.

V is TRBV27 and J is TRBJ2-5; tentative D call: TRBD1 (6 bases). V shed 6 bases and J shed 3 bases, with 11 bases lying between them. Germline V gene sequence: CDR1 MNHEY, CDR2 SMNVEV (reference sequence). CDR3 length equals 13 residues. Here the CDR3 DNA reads TGTGCCAGCAGACCATGGACAGAAGAGACCCAGTACTTC. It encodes CASRPWTEETQYF.

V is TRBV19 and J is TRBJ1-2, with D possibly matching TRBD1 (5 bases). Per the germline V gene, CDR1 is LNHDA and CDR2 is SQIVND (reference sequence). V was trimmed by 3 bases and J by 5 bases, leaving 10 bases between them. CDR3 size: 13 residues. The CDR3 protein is CASSIFDRYGYTF. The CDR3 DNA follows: TGTGCCAGTAGTATTTTCGACAGATATGGCTACACCTTC.

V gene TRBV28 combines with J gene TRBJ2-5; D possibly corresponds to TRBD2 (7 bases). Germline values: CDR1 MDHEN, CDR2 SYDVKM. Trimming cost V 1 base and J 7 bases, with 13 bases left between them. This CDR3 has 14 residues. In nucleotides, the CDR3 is TGTGCCAGCAGTTTATCCGGGGGAGGGGGGACCCAGTACTTC. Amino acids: CASSLSGGGGTQYF. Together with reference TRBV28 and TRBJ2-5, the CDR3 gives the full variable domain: DVKVTQSSRYLVKRTGEKVFLECVQDMDHENMFWYRQDPGLGLRLIYFSYDVKMKEKGDIPEGYSVSREKKERFSLILESASTNQTSMYLCASSLSGGGGTQYFGPGTRLLVL.

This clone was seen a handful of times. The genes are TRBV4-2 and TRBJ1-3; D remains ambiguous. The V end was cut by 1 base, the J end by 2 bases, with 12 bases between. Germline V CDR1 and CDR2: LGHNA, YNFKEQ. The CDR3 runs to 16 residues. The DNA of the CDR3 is TGTGCCAGCAGCCAAGTTGATAGTTCACCTGGAAACACCATATATTTT. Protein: CASSQVDSSPGNTIYF.

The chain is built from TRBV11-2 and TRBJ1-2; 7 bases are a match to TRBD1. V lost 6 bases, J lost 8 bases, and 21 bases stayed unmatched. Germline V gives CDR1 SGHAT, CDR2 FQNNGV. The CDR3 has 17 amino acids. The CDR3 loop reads CASRGLSGTAYKGGYTF. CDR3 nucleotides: TGTGCCAGCAGGGGACTCTCAGGGACAGCGTACAAAGGGGGCTACACCTTC.

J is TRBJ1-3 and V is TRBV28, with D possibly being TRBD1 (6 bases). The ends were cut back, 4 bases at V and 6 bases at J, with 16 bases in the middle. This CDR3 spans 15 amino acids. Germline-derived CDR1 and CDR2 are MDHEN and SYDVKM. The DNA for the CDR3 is TGTGCCAGCAGTTGGGGCGGGGGGCGAGTAAACACCATATATTTT. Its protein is CASSWGGGRVNTIYF.

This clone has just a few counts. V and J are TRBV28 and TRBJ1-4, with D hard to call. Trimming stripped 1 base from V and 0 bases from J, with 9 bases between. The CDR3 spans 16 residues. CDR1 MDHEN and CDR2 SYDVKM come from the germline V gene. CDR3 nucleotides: TGTGCCAGCAGTTTATTAGCGGAAGCAACTAATGAAAAACTGTTTTTT. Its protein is CASSLLAEATNEKLFF. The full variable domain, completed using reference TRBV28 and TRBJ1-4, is DVKVTQSSRYLVKRTGEKVFLECVQDMDHENMFWYRQDPGLGLRLIYFSYDVKMKEKGDIPEGYSVSREKKERFSLILESASTNQTSMYLCASSLLAEATNEKLFFGSGTQLSVL.